These 8 T cell receptor beta chains came from one sample sequenced in a study of blood T cell repertoires in COVID-19. Only in-frame clones appear in the TCRdb table, and some are missing; sequencing was by immunoSEQ multiplex PCR. The sample has roughly 200,000 clones, around nine tenths seen once. Specimen: peripheral blood. The receptors derive from a man aged 35-49 years with active or convalescent COVID-19.

This chain connects TRBV29-1 to TRBJ1-1, with D possibly TRBD1 on 6 matching bases. Germline CDR1 and CDR2: SQVTM and ANQGSEA. V dropped 5 bases and J dropped 0 bases, with 19 bases sitting between them. This CDR3 is built from 16 residues. CDR3 in DNA: TGCAGCGTTACTCTTTACGGGGGGCAGATGAACACTGAAGCTTTCTTT. Encoded protein: CSVTLYGGQMNTEAFF.

This clone was seen ten or more times. The genes are TRBV7-9 and TRBJ2-5; D might be TRBD1 (6 bases). Germline CDR1 is SEHNR and CDR2 is FQNEAQ (reference sequence). The CDR3 spans 15 residues. Between the trimmed V and J ends, which lost 3 bases and 5 bases, there was a span of 16 bases. The CDR3 reads CASSFDTGRGETQYF. CDR3 nucleotide sequence: TGTGCCAGCAGCTTTGATACAGGGAGAGGGGAGACCCAGTACTTC. The full variable domain, completed using reference TRBV7-9 and TRBJ2-5, is DTGVSQNPRHKITKRGQNVTFRCDPISEHNRLYWYRQTLGQGPEFLTYFQNEAQLEKSRLLSDRFSAERPKGSFSTLEIQRTEQGDSAMYLCASSFDTGRGETQYFGPGTRLLVL.

The chain recombines TRBV5-4 with TRBJ1-6, with 9 bases fitting TRBD1. This CDR3 has 16 residues. Germline CDR1 reads SGHNT; CDR2 reads YYREEE (reference sequence). V trimming: 4 bases; J trimming: 10 bases; junction bases outside the gene matches: 12. The CDR3: CASSKTLTGGGSPLHF. CDR3 in DNA: TGTGCCAGCAGCAAAACTCTGACAGGGGGTGGGTCACCCCTCCACTTT.

V gene TRBV27 combines with J gene TRBJ1-1; D perhaps matches TRBD1 (5 bases). Trimming stripped 3 bases from V and 4 bases from J, with 12 bases between. The CDR3 runs 14 residues. Germline V lookup: CDR1 MNHEY, CDR2 SMNVEV (reference sequence). The CDR3 bases are TGTGCCAGCAGTTTCGGCAGGAGGGGCACTGAAGCTTTCTTT. Translated, it gives CASSFGRRGTEAFF.

The chain carries TRBV6-5 and TRBJ1-5; D unresolved. Trimming stripped 5 bases from V and 0 bases from J, with 11 bases between. Germline V lookup: CDR1 MNHEY, CDR2 SVGAGI. The CDR3 totals 15 residues. CDR3 sequence reads: CASSQQLPSNQPQHF. The CDR3 DNA is TGTGCCAGCAGTCAACAGCTCCCTAGCAATCAGCCCCAGCATTTT.

This chain links TRBV9 with TRBJ2-7; TRBD2 aligns across 9 bases. The V and J ends lost 3 bases and 0 bases, in that order; junction bases with no gene match: 4. Per germline, CDR1 SGDLS and CDR2 YYNGEE. This CDR3 contains 15 residues. The CDR3 is CASSALAGRSYEQYF. The CDR3 DNA reads TGTGCCAGCAGCGCGCTAGCGGGGCGCTCCTACGAGCAGTACTTC.

The V call is TRBV18, the J call TRBJ1-1; the D gene is possibly TRBD1 (6 bases). The CDR3 contains 12 residues. V lost 3 bases and J lost 11, with 13 bases in between. The germline CDR1 and CDR2 sequences are KGHSH and LQKENI. The CDR3 loop reads CASSPRDQGAFF. The CDR3 region has the DNA TGTGCCAGCTCACCCAGGGACCAGGGGGCTTTCTTT.

V usage is TRBV3-1 (or the pseudogene TRBV3-2) and J usage is TRBJ1-2; a weak D match, TRBD1 (6 bases). With 8 bases removed from V and 4 bases from J, the gap between germline ends came to 11 bases. Germline CDR1 reads LGHDT; CDR2 reads YNNKEL (reference sequence). The CDR3 totals 12 residues. The CDR3 here is CASADRFYGYTF. The CDR3 DNA is TGTGCCAGCGCGGACAGATTCTATGGCTACACCTTC.